Given below is one T cell receptor (beta chain) in context. This clonotype showed up many times. Its antigen is not yet known. The sample holds no much larger clone one base away, and base qualities are not on file. This entry is derived from a study of T cell repertoires in cytomegalovirus infection (dated by TCRdb to between 2018 and 2021). Background on the whole study: Donor HLA type was relevant to the analysis, as public TCR beta signatures indicated carriage of CMV infection together with the matching HLA type. Paper-wide results and their limitations: In both this cohort and an independent roughly 330-donor cohort, the cumulative frequency of public TCR beta family members distinguished carriers of CMV infection plus the relevant HLA type. The ex vivo response was dominated by HLA-C-restricted CMV-specific TCR beta clonotypes, which also provided the single most frequent clonotype in two of eight donors.

Trimming takes 4 bases from V and 7 bases from J, and the germline ends sit 11 bases apart. The germline V gene (reference sequence) gives CDR1 as LNHDA and CDR2 as SQIVND. From cysteine to phenylalanine, the CDR3 is 13 amino acids long. Only the CDR3 part of the read is kept: 39 bases, read in frame from the first base. Instrument on record: Illumina HiSeq 1500. The public sequencing data were trimmed at Q25 with fastp and processed into clonotypes with MiXCR by TCRdb, which kept only in-frame beta chains. Duplicate CDR3 protein sequences are folded into a single record with the most common DNA and genes. In this sample the table shows approximately 500,000 distinct CDR3 sequences, approximately 16% of which occur a single time. The top ten clonotypes cover roughly 25% of the sample.

The sample was CD8+ T cells from PBMCs. This TCR came from a human donor in good health (CMV status not recorded). Some clones in this sample may be carry-over from other donors' samples. The sequence links TRBV19 to TRBJ1-5; a confident D gene designation cannot be given. Here the CDR3 is given as CASSTTPRQPQHF. The bases are TGTGCCAGTAGTACAACCCCACGCCAGCCCCAGCATTTT.